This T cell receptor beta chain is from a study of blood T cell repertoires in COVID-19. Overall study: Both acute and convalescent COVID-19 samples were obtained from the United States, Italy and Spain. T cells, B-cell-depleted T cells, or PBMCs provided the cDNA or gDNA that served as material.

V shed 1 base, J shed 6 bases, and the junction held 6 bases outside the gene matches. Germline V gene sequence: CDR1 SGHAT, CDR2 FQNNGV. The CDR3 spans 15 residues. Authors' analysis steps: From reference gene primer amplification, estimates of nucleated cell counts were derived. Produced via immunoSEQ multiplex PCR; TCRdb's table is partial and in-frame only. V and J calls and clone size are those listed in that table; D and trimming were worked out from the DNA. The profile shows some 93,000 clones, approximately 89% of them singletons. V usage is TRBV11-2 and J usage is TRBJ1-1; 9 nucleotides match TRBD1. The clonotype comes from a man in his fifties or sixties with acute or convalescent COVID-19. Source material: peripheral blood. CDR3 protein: CASSLVGQGSAEAFF. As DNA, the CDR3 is TGTGCCAGCAGCTTAGTGGGACAGGGCTCTGCTGAAGCTTTCTTT. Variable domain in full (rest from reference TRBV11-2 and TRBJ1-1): EAGVAQSPRYKIIEKRQSVAFWCNPISGHATLYWYQQILGQGPKLLIQFQNNGVVDDSQLPKDRFSAERLKGVDSTLKIQPAKLEDSAVYLCASSLVGQGSAEAFFGQGTRLTVV.